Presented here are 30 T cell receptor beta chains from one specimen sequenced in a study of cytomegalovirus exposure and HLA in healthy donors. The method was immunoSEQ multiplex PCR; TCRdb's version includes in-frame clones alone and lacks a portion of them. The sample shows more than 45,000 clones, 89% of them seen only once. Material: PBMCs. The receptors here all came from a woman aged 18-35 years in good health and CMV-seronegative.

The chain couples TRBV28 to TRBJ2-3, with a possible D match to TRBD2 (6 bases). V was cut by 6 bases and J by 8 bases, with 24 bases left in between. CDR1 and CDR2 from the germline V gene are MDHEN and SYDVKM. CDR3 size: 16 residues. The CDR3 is CASSPPQTGMEGTQYF. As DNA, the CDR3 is TGTGCCAGCAGCCCCCCACAGACCGGGATGGAGGGTACGCAGTATTTT.

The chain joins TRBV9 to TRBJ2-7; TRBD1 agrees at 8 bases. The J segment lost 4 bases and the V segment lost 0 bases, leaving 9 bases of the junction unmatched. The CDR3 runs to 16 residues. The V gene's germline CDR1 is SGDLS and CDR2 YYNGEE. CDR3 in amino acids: CASSVAGQGAPYEQYF. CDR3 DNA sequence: TGTGCCAGCAGCGTAGCTGGGCAGGGGGCCCCTTACGAGCAGTACTTC.

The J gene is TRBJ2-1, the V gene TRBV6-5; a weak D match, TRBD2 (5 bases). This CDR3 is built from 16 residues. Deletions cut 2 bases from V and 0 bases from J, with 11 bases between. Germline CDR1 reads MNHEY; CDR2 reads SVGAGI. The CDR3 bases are TGTGCCAGCAGTTACCGGCCGGGGAGCTCCTACAATGAGCAGTTCTTC. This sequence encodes CASSYRPGSSYNEQFF.

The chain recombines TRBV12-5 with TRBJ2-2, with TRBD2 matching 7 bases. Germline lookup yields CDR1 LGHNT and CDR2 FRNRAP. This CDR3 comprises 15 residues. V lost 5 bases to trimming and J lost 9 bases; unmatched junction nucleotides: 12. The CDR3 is CASGRSTAGGRELFF. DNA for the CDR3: TGTGCTAGTGGTCGATCGACGGCCGGGGGGAGGGAGCTGTTTTTT.

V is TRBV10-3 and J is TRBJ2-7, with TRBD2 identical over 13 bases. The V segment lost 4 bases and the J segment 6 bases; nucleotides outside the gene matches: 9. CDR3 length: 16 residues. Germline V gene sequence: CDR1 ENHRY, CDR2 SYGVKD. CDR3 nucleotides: TGTGCCATCAGTGGAACTAGCGGGAGGGCCCTGGGCGAGCAGTACTTC. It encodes CAISGTSGRALGEQYF.

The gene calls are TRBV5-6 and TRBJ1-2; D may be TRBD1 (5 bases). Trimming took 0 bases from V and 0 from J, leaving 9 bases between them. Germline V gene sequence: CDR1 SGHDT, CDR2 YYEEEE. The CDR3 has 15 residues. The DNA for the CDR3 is TGTGCCAGCAGCTTGGGACAGTCGCCTAACTATGGCTACACCTTC. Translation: CASSLGQSPNYGYTF.

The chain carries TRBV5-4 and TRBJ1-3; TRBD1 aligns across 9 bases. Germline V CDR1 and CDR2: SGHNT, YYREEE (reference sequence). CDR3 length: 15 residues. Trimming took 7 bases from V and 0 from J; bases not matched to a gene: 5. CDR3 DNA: TGTGCCAGCGGACAGGGGCCTAACTCTGGAAACACCATATATTTT. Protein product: CASGQGPNSGNTIYF.

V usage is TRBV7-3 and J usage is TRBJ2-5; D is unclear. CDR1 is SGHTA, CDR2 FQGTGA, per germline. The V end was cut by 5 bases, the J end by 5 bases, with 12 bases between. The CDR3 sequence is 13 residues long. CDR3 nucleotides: TGTGCCAGCAGCCCCCCCGGAGCGGAGACCCAGTACTTC. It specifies CASSPPGAETQYF.

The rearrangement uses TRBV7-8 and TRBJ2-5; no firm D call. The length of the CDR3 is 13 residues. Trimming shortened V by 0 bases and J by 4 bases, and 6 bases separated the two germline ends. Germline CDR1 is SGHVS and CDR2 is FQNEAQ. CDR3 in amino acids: CASSLATGETQYF. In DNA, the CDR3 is TGTGCCAGCAGCTTAGCGACGGGAGAGACCCAGTACTTC.

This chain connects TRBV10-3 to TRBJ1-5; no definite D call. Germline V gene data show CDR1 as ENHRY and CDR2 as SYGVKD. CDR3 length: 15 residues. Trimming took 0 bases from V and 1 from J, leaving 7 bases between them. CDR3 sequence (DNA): TGTGCCATCAGTGAGTCTGAGTTAAGCAATCAGCCCCAGCATTTT. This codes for CAISESELSNQPQHF.

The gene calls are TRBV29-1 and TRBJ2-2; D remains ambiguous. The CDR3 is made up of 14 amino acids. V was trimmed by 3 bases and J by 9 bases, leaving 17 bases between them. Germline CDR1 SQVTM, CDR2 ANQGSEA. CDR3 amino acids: CSVEVQVPGRELFF. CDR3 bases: TGCAGCGTTGAGGTCCAGGTCCCAGGCAGGGAGCTGTTTTTT.

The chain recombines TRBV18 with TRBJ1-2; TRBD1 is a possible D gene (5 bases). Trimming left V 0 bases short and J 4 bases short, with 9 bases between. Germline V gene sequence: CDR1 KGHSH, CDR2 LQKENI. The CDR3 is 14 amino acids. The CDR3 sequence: CASSPPGLVYGYTF. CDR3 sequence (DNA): TGTGCCAGCTCACCACCGGGGCTCGTCTATGGCTACACCTTC.

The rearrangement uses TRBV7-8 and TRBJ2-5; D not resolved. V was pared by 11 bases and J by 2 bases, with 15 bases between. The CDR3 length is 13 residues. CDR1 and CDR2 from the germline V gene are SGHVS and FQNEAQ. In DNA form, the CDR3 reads TGTGCCTGTAAGTGGAGTCCTCAAGAGACCCAGTACTTC. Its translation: CACKWSPQETQYF.

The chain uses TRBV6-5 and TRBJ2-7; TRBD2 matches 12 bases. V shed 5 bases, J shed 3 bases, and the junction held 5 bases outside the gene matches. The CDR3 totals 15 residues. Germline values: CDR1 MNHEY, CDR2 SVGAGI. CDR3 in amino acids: CASSRLAGDIYEQYF. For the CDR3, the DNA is TGTGCCAGCAGTCGACTAGCGGGGGACATCTACGAGCAGTACTTC.

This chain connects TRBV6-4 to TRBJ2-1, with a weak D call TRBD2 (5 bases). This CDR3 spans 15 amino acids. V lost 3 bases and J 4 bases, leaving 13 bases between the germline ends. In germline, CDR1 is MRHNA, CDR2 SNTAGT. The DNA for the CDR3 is TGTGCCAGCAGTGAAGTGGGAGTTTCTTACAATGAGCAGTTCTTC. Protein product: CASSEVGVSYNEQFF.

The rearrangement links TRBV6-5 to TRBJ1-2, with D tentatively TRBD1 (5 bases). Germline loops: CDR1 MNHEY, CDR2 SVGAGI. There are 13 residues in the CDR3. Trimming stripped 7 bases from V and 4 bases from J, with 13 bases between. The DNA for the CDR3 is TGTGCCAGCACTCTCGGGGGAAGCTATGGCTACACCTTC. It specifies CASTLGGSYGYTF.

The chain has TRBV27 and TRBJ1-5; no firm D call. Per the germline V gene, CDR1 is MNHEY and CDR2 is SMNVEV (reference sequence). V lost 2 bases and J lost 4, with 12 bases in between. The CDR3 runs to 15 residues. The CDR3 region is CASSLVGSGNQPQHF. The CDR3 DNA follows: TGTGCCAGCAGTTTAGTGGGGTCGGGGAATCAGCCCCAGCATTTT.

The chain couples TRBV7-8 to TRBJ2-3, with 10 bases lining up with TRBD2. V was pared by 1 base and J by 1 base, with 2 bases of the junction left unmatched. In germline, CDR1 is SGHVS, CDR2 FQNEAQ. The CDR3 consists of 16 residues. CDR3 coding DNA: TGTGCCAGCAGCTTAGGCCTAGCGGGGGGCACAGATACGCAGTATTTT. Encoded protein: CASSLGLAGGTDTQYF.

The CDR3 here is CASSDIDLATNEKLFF. The CDR3 nucleotides are TGTGCCAGCAGCGATATCGATCTAGCAACTAATGAAAAACTGTTTTTT. The chain links TRBV2 to TRBJ1-4; D remains unclear. Germline-derived CDR1 and CDR2 are SNHLY and FYNNEI. Trimming removed 6 bases at V and 0 bases at J, with 14 bases between. The CDR3 runs to 16 residues.

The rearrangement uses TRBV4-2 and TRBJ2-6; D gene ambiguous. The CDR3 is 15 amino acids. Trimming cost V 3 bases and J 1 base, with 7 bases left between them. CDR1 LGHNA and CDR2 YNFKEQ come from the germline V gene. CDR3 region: CASSHSISGANVLTF. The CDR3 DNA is TGTGCCAGCAGCCACTCTATATCTGGGGCCAACGTCCTGACTTTC.

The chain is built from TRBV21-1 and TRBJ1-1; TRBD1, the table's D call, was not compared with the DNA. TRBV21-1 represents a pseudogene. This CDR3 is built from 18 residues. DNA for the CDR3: TGTGCCAGCAACGGATCATCGCTTACAGGGGGTTCGGACACTGAAGCTTTCTTT. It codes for CASNGSSLTGGSDTEAFF.

The CDR3 DNA follows: TGCGCCAGCAGCTTGGATAGCCAGGGGGGCGAGCAGTACTTC. Protein: CASSLDSQGGEQYF. The chain employs TRBV5-1 and TRBJ2-7; a possible D gene is TRBD1 (7 bases). Trimming left V 0 bases short and J 6 bases short, with 13 bases between. The CDR3 has 14 residues. The V gene's germline CDR1 is SGHRS and CDR2 YFSETQ. The entire variable domain, with the rest obtained from reference TRBV5-1 and TRBJ2-7, is as follows: KAGVTQTPRYLIKTRGQQVTLSCSPISGHRSVSWYQQTPGQGLQFLFEYFSETQRNKGNFPGRFSGRQFSNSRSEMNVSTLELGDSALYLCASSLDSQGGEQYFGPGTRLTVT.

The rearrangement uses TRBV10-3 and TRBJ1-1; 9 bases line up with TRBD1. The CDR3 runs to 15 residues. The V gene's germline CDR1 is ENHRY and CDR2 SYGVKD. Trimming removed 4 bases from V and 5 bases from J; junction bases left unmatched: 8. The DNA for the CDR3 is TGTGCCATCAGTGCGGTGACAGGGGGACGAACTGAAGCTTTCTTT. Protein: CAISAVTGGRTEAFF.

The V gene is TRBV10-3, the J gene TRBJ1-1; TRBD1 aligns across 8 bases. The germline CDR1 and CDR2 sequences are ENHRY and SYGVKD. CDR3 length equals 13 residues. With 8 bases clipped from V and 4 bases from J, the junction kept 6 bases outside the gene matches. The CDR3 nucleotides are TGTGCCATCGCGTACGACAGGGGCACTGAAGCTTTCTTT. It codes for CAIAYDRGTEAFF.

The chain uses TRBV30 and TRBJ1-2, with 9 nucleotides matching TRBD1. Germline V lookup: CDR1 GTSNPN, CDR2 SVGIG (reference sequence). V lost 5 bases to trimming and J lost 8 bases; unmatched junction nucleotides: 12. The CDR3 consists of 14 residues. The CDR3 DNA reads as TGTGCCTGGCAGGGACAGGGCGCTAAGAGGGGCTACACCTTC. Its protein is CAWQGQGAKRGYTF.

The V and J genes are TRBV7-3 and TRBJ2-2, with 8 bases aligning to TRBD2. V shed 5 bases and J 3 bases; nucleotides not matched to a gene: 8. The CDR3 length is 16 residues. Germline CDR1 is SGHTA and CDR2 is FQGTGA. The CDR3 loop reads CASSRDGLADTGELFF. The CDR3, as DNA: TGTGCCAGCAGCCGGGACGGACTAGCAGACACCGGGGAGCTGTTTTTT.

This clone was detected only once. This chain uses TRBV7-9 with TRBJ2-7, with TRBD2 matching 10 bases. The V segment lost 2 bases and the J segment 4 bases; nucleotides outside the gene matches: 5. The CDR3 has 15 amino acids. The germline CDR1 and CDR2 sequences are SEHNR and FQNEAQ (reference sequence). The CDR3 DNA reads TGTGCCAGCAGCTTAAGTAGCGGGGGGTCGTACGAGCAGTACTTC. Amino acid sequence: CASSLSSGGSYEQYF.

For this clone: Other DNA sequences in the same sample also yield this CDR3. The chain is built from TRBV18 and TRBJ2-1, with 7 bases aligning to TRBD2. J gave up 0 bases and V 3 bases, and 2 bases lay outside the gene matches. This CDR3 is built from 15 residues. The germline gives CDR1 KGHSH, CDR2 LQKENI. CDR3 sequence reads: CASSPQRDSYNEQFF. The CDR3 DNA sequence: TGTGCCAGCTCACCCCAGCGGGACTCCTACAATGAGCAGTTCTTC. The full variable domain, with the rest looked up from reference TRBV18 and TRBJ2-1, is NAGVMQNPRHLVRRRGQEARLRCSPMKGHSHVYWYRQLPEEGLKFMVYLQKENIIDESGMPKERFSAEFPKEGPSILRIQQVVRGDSAAYFCASSPQRDSYNEQFFGPGTRLTVL.

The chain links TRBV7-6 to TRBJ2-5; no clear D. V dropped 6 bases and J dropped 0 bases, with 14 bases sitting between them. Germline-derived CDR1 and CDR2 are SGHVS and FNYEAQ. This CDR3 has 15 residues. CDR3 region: CASSLSRRYQETQYF. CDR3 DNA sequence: TGTGCCAGCAGTCTTTCGAGGAGATACCAAGAGACCCAGTACTTC.

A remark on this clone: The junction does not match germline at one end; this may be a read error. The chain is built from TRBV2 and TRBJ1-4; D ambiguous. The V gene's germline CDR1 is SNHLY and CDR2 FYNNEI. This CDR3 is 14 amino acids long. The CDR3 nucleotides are TGTGCCAGCAGTGAACTACAGTACAATGAGAAACTGTTTTTT. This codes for CASSELQYNEKLFF.